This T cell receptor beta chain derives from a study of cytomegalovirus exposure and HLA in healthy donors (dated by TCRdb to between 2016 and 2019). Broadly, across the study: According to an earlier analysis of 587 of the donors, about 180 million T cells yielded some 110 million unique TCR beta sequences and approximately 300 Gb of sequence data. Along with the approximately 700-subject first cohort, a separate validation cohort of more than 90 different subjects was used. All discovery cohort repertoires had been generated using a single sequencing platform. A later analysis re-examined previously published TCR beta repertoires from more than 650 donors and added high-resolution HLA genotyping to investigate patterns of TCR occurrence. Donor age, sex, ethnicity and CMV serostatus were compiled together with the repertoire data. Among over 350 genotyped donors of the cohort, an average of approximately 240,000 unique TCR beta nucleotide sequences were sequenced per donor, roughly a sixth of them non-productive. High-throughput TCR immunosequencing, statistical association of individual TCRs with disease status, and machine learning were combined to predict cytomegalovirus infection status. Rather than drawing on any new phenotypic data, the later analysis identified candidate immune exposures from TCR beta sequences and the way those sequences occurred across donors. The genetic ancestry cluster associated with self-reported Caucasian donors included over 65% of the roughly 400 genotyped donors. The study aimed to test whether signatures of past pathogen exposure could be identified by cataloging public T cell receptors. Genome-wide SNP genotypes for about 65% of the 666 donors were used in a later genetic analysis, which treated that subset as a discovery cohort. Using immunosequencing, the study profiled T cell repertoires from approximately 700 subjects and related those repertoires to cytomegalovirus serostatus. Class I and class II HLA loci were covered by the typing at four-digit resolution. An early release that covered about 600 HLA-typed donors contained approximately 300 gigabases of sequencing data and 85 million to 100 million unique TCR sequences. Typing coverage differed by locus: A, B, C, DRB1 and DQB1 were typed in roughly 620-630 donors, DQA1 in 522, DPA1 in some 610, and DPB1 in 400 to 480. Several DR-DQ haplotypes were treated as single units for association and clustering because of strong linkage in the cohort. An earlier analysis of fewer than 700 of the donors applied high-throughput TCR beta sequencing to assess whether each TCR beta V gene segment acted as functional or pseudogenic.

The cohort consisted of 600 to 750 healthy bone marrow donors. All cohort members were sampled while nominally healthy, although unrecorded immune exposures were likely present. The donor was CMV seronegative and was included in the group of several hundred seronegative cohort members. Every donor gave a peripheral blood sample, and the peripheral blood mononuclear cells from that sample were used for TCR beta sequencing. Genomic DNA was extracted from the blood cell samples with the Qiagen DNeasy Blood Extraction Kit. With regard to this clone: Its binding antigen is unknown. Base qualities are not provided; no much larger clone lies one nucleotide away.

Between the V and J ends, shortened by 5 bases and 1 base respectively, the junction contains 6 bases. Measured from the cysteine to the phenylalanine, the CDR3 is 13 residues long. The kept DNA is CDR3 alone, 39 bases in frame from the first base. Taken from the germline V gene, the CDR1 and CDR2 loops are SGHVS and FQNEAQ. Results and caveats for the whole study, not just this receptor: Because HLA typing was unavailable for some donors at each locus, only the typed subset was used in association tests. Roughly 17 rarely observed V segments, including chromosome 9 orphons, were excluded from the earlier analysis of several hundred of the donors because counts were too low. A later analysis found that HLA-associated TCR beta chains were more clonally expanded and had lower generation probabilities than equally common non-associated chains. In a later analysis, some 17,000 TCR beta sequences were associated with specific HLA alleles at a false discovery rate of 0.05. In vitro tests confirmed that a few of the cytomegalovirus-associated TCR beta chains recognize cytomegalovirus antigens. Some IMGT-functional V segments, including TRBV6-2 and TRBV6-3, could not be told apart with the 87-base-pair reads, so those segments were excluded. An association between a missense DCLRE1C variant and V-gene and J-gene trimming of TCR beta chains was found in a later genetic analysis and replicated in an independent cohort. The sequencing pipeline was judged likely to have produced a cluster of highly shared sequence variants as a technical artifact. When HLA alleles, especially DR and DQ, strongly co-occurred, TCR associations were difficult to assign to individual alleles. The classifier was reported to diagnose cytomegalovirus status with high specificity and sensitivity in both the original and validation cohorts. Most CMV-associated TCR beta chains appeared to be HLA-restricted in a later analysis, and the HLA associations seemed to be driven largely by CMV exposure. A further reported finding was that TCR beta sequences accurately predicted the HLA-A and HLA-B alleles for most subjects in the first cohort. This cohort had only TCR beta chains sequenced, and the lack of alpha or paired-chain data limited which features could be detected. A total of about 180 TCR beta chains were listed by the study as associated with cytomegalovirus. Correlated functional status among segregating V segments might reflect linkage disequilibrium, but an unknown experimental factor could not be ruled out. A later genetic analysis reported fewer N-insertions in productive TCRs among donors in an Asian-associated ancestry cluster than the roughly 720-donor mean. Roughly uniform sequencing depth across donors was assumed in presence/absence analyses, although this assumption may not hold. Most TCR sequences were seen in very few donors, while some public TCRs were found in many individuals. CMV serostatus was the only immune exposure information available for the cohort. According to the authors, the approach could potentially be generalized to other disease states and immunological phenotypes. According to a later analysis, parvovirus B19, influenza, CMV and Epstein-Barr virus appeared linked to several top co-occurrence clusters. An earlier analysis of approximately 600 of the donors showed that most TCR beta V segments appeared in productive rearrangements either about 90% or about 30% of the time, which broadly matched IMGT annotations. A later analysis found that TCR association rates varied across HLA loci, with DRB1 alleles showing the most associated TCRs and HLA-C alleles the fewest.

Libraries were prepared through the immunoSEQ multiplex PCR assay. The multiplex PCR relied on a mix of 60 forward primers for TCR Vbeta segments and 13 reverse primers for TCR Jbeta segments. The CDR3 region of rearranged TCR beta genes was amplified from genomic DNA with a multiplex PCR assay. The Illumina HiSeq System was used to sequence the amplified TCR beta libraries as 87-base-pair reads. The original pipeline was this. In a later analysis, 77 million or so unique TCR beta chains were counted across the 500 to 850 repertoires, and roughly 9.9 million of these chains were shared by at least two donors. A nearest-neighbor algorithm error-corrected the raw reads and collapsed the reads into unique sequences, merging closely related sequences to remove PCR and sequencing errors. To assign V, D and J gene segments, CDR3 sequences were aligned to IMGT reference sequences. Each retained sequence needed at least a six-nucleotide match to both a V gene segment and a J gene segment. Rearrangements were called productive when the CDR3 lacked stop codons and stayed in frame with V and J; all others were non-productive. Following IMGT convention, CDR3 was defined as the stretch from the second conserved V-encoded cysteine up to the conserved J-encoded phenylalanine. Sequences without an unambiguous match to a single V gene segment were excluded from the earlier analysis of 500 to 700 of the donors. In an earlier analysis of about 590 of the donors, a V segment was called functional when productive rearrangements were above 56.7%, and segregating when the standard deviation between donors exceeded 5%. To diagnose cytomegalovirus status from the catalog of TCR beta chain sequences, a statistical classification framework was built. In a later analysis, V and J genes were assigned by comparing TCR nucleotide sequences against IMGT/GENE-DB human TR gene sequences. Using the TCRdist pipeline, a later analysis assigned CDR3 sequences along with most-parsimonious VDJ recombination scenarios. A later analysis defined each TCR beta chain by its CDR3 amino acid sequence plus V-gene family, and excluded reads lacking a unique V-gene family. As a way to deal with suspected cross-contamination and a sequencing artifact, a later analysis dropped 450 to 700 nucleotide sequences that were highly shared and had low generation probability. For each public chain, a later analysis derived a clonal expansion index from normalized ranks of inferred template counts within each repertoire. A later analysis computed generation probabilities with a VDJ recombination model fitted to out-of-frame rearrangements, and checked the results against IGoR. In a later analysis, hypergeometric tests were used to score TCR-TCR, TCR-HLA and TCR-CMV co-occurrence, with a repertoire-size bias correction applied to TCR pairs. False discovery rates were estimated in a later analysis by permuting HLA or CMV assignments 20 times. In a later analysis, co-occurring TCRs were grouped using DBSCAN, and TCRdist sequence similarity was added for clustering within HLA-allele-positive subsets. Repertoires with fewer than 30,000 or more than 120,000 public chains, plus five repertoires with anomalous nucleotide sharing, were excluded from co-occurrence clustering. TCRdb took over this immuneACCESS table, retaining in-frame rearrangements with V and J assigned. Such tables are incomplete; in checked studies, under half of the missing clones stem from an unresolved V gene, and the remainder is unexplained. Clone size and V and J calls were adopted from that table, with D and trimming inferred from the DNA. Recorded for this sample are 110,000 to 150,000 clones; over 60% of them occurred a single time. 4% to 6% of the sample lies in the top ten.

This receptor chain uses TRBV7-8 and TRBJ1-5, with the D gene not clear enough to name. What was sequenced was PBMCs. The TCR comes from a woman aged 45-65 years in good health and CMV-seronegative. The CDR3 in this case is CASSSESNQPQHF. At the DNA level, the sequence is TGTGCCAGCAGCAGTGAGAGCAATCAGCCCCAGCATTTT.